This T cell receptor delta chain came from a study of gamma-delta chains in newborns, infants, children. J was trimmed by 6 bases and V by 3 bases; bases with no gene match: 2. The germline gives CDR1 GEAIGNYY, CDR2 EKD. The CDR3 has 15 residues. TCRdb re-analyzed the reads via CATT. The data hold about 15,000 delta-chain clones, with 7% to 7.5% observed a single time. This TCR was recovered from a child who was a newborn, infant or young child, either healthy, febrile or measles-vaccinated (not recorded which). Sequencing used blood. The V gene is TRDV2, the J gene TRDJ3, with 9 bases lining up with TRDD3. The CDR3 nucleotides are TGTGCCTGTGACTGGGGGATAGTGGACACCCGACAGATGTTTTTC. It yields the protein CACDWGIVDTRQMFF.